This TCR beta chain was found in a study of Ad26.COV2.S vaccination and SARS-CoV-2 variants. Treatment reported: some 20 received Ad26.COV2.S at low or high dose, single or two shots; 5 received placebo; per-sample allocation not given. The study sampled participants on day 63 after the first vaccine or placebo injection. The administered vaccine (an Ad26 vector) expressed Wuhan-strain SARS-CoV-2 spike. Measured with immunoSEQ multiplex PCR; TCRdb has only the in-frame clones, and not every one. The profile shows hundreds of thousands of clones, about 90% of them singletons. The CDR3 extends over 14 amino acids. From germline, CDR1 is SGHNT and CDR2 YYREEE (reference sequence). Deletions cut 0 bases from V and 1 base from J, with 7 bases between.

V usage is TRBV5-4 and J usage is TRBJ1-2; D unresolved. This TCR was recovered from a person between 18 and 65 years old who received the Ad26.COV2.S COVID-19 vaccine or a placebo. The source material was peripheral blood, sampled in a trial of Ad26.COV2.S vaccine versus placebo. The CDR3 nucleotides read TGTGCCAGCAGCTTGGACAGCCTTAACTATGGCTACACCTTC. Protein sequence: CASSLDSLNYGYTF.